This T cell receptor beta chain was recorded in a study of cytotoxic CD8 clonotypes in ibrutinib-treated CLL. On the study more broadly: After a median of around 70 months, approximately 15 patients stayed remitted and approximately twelve progressed; responses had been partial in around 24 and complete in 2. Response samples came after a median about 11 months of treatment, range 6 to 36.

Profiled with immunoSEQ multiplex PCR; TCRdb holds only in-frame clones, not every one. The sample lists over 70,000 clones; just over 85% were seen once. Genomic DNA (around 2 micrograms) was obtained from cryopreserved PBMCs for construction of TCR beta libraries. The clonotype was recovered from a human donor with chronic lymphocytic leukemia. Specimen: PBMCs, collected before ibrutinib treatment.

CDR3: CASSSQGRAGDTGELFF. CDR3 DNA sequence: TGTGCCAGCAGCTCCCAGGGGAGAGCGGGAGACACCGGGGAGCTGTTTTTT. The V gene is TRBV7-6, the J gene TRBJ2-2; 8 positions agree with TRBD2. Germline V gene data show CDR1 as SGHVS and CDR2 as FNYEAQ. With V trimmed by 4 bases and J by 3 bases, 10 bases remained unmatched. The CDR3 totals 17 residues. The full variable domain, completed using reference TRBV7-6 and TRBJ2-2, is GAGVSQSPRYKVTKRGQDVALRCDPISGHVSLYWYRQALGQGPEFLTYFNYEAQQDKSGLPNDRFSAERPEGSISTLTIQRTEQRDSAMYRCASSSQGRAGDTGELFFGEGSRLTVL.